This T cell receptor (beta chain) is drawn from a study of OX40 agonist ivuxolimab in advanced cancers. The wider study: Patients were treated with intravenous ivuxolimab, dosed at 0.01 to 10 mg/kg and infused every 2 weeks. Prior anti-PD-1, anti-PD-L1 or anti-CTLA-4 therapy did not bar entry, and around 39% had some.

A word on this clone: Its antigen is unknown.

The protocol was immunoSEQ multiplex PCR, while the TCRdb copy is restricted to in-frame clones and leaves out a portion. In the table there are roughly 86,000 clones, 85% to 90% of which are singletons. V lost 2 bases and J lost 3, with 10 bases in between. The germline CDR1 and CDR2 sequences are MNHEY and SVGAGI. The CDR3 spans 14 residues. Whole-study results and caveats: Low clonal expansion, among the lowest seen, marked partial responders at 0.1-3.0 mg/kg.

The rearrangement links TRBV6-5 to TRBJ1-2; D may be TRBD1 (5 bases). This TCR was recovered from an adult with an advanced solid tumor such as melanoma, head and neck, liver or kidney cancer. The sequencing used CD4+ or CD8+ T cells sorted from blood, collected in a trial of the OX40 agonist ivuxolimab. The CDR3 nucleotides are TGTGCCAGCAGTTACGCAGGGAAGGACTATGGCTACACCTTC. Amino acid sequence: CASSYAGKDYGYTF.